The 2 T cell receptor beta chains presented below share a single source sample, sequenced in a study of cytomegalovirus exposure and HLA in healthy donors. PCR was performed using 60 Vbeta and 13 Jbeta primers. Measured with immunoSEQ multiplex PCR; TCRdb has only the in-frame clones, and not every one. The table has 85,000 to 100,000 clones, under 85% seen once. Source material: PBMCs. Receptors were obtained from a man aged 50-59 years in good health and CMV-seropositive.

CDR3 region: CASSRFGDEQYF. The CDR3 DNA follows: TGTGCCAGCAGCCGCTTCGGGGACGAGCAGTACTTC. The chain employs TRBV7-6 and TRBJ2-7; possibly TRBD2 for D (5 bases). Trimming removed 5 bases at V and 5 bases at J, with 10 bases between. Looked up from germline, CDR1 is SGHVS and CDR2 is FNYEAQ. The CDR3 has 12 amino acids. Full variable domain (outside the CDR3, taken from reference TRBV7-6 and TRBJ2-7): GAGVSQSPRYKVTKRGQDVALRCDPISGHVSLYWYRQALGQGPEFLTYFNYEAQQDKSGLPNDRFSAERPEGSISTLTIQRTEQRDSAMYRCASSRFGDEQYFGPGTRLTVT.

The gene calls are TRBV9 and TRBJ2-3; 9 nucleotides match TRBD1. The CDR3 is made up of 15 amino acids. Per germline, CDR1 SGDLS and CDR2 YYNGEE. With 3 bases clipped from V and 1 base from J, the junction kept 3 bases outside the gene matches. Here the CDR3 DNA reads TGTGCCAGCAGCGAACGGACAGGGGGCACAGATACGCAGTATTTT. Translating gives CASSERTGGTDTQYF. Complete variable domain (other parts from reference TRBV9 and TRBJ2-3): DSGVTQTPKHLITATGQRVTLRCSPRSGDLSVYWYQQSLDQGLQFLIQYYNGEERAKGNILERFSAQQFPDLHSELNLSSLELGDSALYFCASSERTGGTDTQYFGPGTRLTVL.